This T cell receptor beta chain was identified in a study of CD8 T cells in ankylosing spondylitis. At least ten counts were recorded for this clonotype. The target antigen is unknown. Regarding the study as a whole: Made up of eight highly homologous variants, a TCR beta motif appeared characteristic of ankylosing spondylitis blood.

TCRdb used MiXCR to reprocess the 5' RACE reads, holding one entry per CDR3 protein. The sample lists 390,000 or so distinct CDR3 sequences; more than 20% were seen once. Germline CDR1 reads SGHTA; CDR2 reads FQGNSA. The ends were cut back, 5 bases at V and 7 bases at J, with 14 bases in the middle. This CDR3 is 14 amino acids long. Material for sequencing was blood, either unsorted or a sorted T cell fraction (not recorded which). The chain couples TRBV7-2 to TRBJ1-4, with D perhaps matching TRBD1 (6 bases). This TCR came from a male donor with ankylosing spondylitis. This CDR3 reads CASSQAQGSEKLFF. In DNA form, the CDR3 reads TGTGCCAGCAGCCAAGCCCAGGGGTCTGAAAAACTGTTTTTT. Filled out from reference TRBV7-2 and TRBJ1-4, the complete variable domain reads GAGVSQSPSNKVTEKGKDVELRCDPISGHTALYWYRQSLGQGLEFLIYFQGNSAPDKSGLPSDRFSAERTGGSVSTLTIQRTQQEDSAVYLCASSQAQGSEKLFFGSGTQLSVL.